Given below is one T cell receptor (beta chain) in context. The data were taken from a study of T cell responses to AZD1222 COVID-19 vaccine. Sequencing was performed with immunoSEQ multiplex PCR; in TCRdb, only in-frame clones are kept and a portion is missing. The table lists about 100,000 clones, about 93% of them singletons, with under 2% in the top ten. Germline loops: CDR1 MNHNY, CDR2 SVGAGI (reference sequence). There are 14 residues in the CDR3. V was clipped by 5 bases and J by 4 bases, with 11 bases between them. This receptor was taken from an adult in good health. J is TRBJ1-4 and V is TRBV6-6, with D perhaps TRBD1 (5 bases). Sequences were derived from peripheral blood, sampled on day 0 of AZD1222 vaccination. The CDR3 here is CASSSQGINEKLFF. The CDR3 DNA reads as TGTGCCAGCAGTAGCCAGGGAATTAATGAAAAACTGTTTTTT.